This TCR beta chain is from a study of CD4 and CD8 cells across lung adenocarcinoma regions. The CDR3 consists of 12 residues. V shed 4 bases and J shed 8 bases, with 8 bases lying between them. TCRdb used MiXCR to reprocess the PCR reads, holding one entry per CDR3 protein. The sample consists of around 19,000 distinct CDR3 sequences, less than 65% of them appearing once. Donors had localized lung adenocarcinoma, a non-small cell lung cancer. By share of the sample, this clonotype is medium-sized (0.01 to 0.1%). The gene calls are TRBV12-3 or TRBV12-4 and TRBJ1-4; a possible D gene is TRBD1 (6 bases). Specimen: CD8+ T cells from the center of a lung tumor. The receptor was derived from a female donor with lung adenocarcinoma. The CD4 and CD8 labels of this study may be unreliable. The chain's CDR3 is CASSSGQEKLFF. The DNA for the CDR3 is TGTGCCAGCAGTTCCGGACAGGAAAAACTGTTTTTT.